One and the same sample provided the 8 T cell receptor beta chains below, sequenced in a study of cytomegalovirus exposure and HLA in healthy donors. 60 Vbeta and 13 Jbeta primers were used in PCR. Data came from immunoSEQ multiplex PCR; TCRdb stores just in-frame clones and leaves some out. The sample carries approximately 170,000 clones, 70% to 75% recorded once. The sample comprised PBMCs. The receptors stem from a woman younger than 45 in good health and CMV-seropositive.

The rearrangement uses TRBV5-6 and TRBJ2-5; D uncertain. V gave up 0 bases and J gave up 4 bases, with 7 bases separating them. The CDR3 runs 13 residues. CDR1 and CDR2 (germline): SGHDT, YYEEEE. The CDR3 DNA follows: TGTGCCAGCAGCTTGGGGCGGCGAGAGACCCAGTACTTC. Translation: CASSLGRRETQYF.

This rearrangement joins TRBV28 to TRBJ1-1; D might be TRBD1 (6 bases). The CDR3 extends over 14 amino acids. Looked up from germline, CDR1 is MDHEN and CDR2 is SYDVKM. The V end was cut by 7 bases, the J end by 6 bases, with 18 bases between. DNA of the CDR3: TGTGCCAGCACTACACCCACAGGGAAGGCTGAAGCTTTCTTT. Amino acids: CASTTPTGKAEAFF.

A note on this clone: A junction boundary mismatches the germline segment, possibly from a read error. Other DNA sequences within the sample encode an identical CDR3. The genes are TRBV7-7 and TRBJ2-5; D is ambiguous. CDR1 and CDR2 (germline): SSHAT, FNYEAQ (reference sequence). This CDR3 comprises 14 residues. DNA for the CDR3: TGTGCTAGCAGCTTGGCTGGTGGTGGAGAGACCCAGTACTTC. It translates to CASSLAGGGETQYF.

This chain uses TRBV6-5 with TRBJ1-6; 12 nucleotides line up with TRBD1. In germline, CDR1 is MNHEY, CDR2 SVGAGI. Unmatched junction bases numbered 9, after V lost 8 bases and J lost 10 bases. The CDR3 length is 15 residues. The CDR3 spells CASAPPGTGGSPLHF. The CDR3 DNA sequence: TGTGCCAGCGCCCCTCCCGGGACAGGGGGCTCACCCCTCCACTTT.

The rearrangement links TRBV27 to TRBJ2-1; 8 positions agree with TRBD2. The CDR3 has 14 residues. Trimming at V came to 4 bases and at J to 2 bases, leaving 1 base not matched to a gene. Germline V gene data show CDR1 as MNHEY and CDR2 as SMNVEV (reference sequence). CDR3 in DNA: TGTGCCAGCAGTTCGGGACTAGCCTACAATGAGCAGTTCTTC. Its translation: CASSSGLAYNEQFF.

Points on this clone: The junction and the germline gene differ at one end; a read error may be behind it. The V and J genes are TRBV7-9 and TRBJ1-2; 8 bases agree with TRBD1. The CDR3 contains 14 residues. Looked up from germline, CDR1 is SEHNR and CDR2 is FQNEAQ (reference sequence). The CDR3 DNA reads TGTTCCAGCAGCTTAGGACAGGGTTTGGGTGGCTACACCTTC. Translated: CSSSLGQGLGGYTF.

In nucleotides, the CDR3 is TGTGCCAGCAGTTTTACATCAGGTTTTGGGGAGCAGTACTTC. This translates into CASSFTSGFGEQYF. V is TRBV28 and J is TRBJ2-7; D unclear. Germline assignment: CDR1 MDHEN and CDR2 SYDVKM. This CDR3 is 14 amino acids long. Trimming pared 3 bases from V and 7 bases from J, leaving 16 bases between.

The rearrangement joins TRBV27 to TRBJ2-1; 11 bases match TRBD1. The V gene end was trimmed by 2 bases and the J gene end by 10 bases; junction bases not matched to a gene: 4. Germline CDR1 and CDR2: MNHEY and SMNVEV (reference sequence). This CDR3 is built from 14 residues. This chain's CDR3 is CASSLIGTGGEQFF. Here the CDR3 DNA reads TGTGCCAGCAGTTTAATCGGGACAGGGGGAGAGCAGTTCTTC.